This TCR beta chain appears in the sequencing data of a study of long-term antiretroviral therapy in people with HIV. Overall study: It was about a decade after the earliest samples that the 2015 immediate-ART recommendation appeared. Study outcomes and limitations: After ART, diversity increased yet remained lower than transplant donor controls.

The run of the v3.0 immunoSEQ assay was at survey level. The table came from immunoSEQ multiplex PCR; TCRdb's copy has only in-frame clones and leaves some out. The table has roughly 45,000 clones, 84% seen once. A note on this clone: What it binds is not known.

V was cut by 4 bases and J by 5 bases, with 15 bases left in between. CDR3 length equals 14 residues. The V gene's germline CDR1 is SGHTS and CDR2 YDEGEE. Participants with HIV, all of them, were treated in the United States. Sequencing was performed on unsorted PBMCs, taken 0.8 years after starting antiretroviral therapy. The clonotype comes from a woman aged 18 to 35 with HIV. V and J are TRBV5-8 and TRBJ1-1, with D maybe TRBD1 (5 bases). The CDR3 DNA is TGTGCCAGCAGCCCCCGTGAAGGGGCGACTGAAGCTTTCTTT. Its translation: CASSPREGATEAFF.